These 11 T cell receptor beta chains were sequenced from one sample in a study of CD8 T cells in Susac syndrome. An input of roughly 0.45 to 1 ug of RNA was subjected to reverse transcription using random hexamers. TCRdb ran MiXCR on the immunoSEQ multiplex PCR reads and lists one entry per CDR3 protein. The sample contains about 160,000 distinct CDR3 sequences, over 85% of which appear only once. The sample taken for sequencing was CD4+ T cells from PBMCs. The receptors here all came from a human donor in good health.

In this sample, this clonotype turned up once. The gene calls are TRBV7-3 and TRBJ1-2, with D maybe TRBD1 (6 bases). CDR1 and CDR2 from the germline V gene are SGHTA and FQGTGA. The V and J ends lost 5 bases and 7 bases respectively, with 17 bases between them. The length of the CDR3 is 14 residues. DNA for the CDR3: TGTGCCAGCAGCCCACAAGGGGGGGGCAGTGGCTACACCTTC. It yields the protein CASSPQGGGSGYTF.

The CDR3 DNA reads TGCGCCAGCAGCTTGGTTATAAACGGCTACGAGCAGTACTTC. Its translation is CASSLVINGYEQYF. The chain combines TRBV5-1 with TRBJ2-7; D unclear. V was shortened by 0 bases and J by 3 bases, with 10 bases between the two germline ends. The germline V gene has CDR1 SGHRS and CDR2 YFSETQ. The CDR3 covers 14 residues.

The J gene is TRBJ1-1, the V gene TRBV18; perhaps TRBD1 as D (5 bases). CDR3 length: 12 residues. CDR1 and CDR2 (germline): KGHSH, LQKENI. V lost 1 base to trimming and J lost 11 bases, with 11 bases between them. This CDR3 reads CASSPRGGEAFF. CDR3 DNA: TGTGCCAGCTCACCACGGGGAGGGGAGGCTTTCTTT.

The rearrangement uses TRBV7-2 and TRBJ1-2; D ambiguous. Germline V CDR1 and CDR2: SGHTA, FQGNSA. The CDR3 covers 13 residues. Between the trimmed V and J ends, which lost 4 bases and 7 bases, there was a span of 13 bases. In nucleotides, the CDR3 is TGTGCCAGCAGCTCACCATATGCTGGTGGCTACACCTTC. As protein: CASSSPYAGGYTF. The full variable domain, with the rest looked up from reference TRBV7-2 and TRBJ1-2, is GAGVSQSPSNKVTEKGKDVELRCDPISGHTALYWYRQSLGQGLEFLIYFQGNSAPDKSGLPSDRFSAERTGGSVSTLTIQRTQQEDSAVYLCASSSPYAGGYTFGSGTRLTVV.

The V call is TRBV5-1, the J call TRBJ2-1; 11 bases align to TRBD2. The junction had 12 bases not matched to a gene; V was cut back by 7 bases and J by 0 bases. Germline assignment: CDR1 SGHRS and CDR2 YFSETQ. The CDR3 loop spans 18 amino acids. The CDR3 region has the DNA TGCGCCAGCCACCCAGGGACTAGCGGATGGAGCTCCTACAATGAGCAGTTCTTC. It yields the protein CASHPGTSGWSSYNEQFF.

The CDR3 DNA follows: TGTGCCAGCAGCTCCCGGGAATCCTACAATGAGCAGTTCTTC. Amino acid sequence: CASSSRESYNEQFF. The chain carries TRBV9 and TRBJ2-1; D is possibly TRBD2 (5 bases). The germline CDR1 and CDR2 sequences are SGDLS and YYNGEE. The CDR3 runs 14 residues. The V end lost 4 bases, the J end lost 1 base, and 9 bases lay between the germline ends. Supplemented by reference TRBV9 and TRBJ2-1, the full variable domain reads DSGVTQTPKHLITATGQRVTLRCSPRSGDLSVYWYQQSLDQGLQFLIQYYNGEERAKGNILERFSAQQFPDLHSELNLSSLELGDSALYFCASSSRESYNEQFFGPGTRLTVL.

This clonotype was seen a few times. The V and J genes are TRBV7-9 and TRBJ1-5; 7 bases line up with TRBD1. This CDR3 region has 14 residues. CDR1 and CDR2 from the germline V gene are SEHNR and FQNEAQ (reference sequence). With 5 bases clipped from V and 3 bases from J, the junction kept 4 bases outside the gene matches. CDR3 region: CASSQGQPNQPQHF. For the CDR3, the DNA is TGTGCCAGCAGCCAGGGACAGCCCAATCAGCCCCAGCATTTT.

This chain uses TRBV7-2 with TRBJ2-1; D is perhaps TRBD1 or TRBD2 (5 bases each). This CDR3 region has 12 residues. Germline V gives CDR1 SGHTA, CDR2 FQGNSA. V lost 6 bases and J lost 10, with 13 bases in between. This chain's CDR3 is CASRIWGGEQFF. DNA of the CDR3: TGTGCCAGCAGGATTTGGGGCGGGGAGCAGTTCTTC.

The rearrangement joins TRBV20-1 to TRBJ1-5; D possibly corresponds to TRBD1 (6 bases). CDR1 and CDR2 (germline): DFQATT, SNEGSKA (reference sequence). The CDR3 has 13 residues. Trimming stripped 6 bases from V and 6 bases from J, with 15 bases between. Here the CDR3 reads CSAPLGRGQPQHF. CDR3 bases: TGCAGTGCCCCGTTGGGCAGGGGTCAGCCCCAGCATTTT.

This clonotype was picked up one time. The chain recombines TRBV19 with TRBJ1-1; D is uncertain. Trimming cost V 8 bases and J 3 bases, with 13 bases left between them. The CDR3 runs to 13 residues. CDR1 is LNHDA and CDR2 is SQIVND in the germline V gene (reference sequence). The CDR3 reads CASGKDWYTEAFF. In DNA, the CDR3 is TGTGCCAGTGGGAAGGATTGGTACACTGAAGCTTTCTTT.

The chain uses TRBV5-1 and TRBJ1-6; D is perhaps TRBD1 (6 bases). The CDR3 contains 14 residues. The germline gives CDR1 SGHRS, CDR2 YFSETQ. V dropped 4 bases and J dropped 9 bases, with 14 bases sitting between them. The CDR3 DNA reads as TGCGCCAGCAGCCAGCTCGGGGGGCCTTCACCCCTCCACTTT. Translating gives CASSQLGGPSPLHF.